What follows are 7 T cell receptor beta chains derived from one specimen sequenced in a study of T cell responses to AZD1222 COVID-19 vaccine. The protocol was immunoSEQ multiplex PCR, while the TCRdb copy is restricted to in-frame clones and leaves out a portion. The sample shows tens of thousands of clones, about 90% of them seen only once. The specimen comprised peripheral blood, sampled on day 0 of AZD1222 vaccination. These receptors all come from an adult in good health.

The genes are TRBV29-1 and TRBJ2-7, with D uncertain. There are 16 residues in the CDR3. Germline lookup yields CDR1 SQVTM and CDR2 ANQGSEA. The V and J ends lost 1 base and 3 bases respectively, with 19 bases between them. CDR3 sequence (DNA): TGCAGCGTTGAAGGTCGGGCGGATGGCCCAGACTACGAGCAGTACTTC. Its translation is CSVEGRADGPDYEQYF.

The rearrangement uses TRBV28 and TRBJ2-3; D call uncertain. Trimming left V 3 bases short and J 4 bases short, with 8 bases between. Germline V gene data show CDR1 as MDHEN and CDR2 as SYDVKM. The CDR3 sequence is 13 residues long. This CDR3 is CASSLDVADTQYF. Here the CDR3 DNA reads TGTGCCAGCAGTTTGGATGTCGCAGATACGCAGTATTTT.

CDR3 in DNA: TGTGCCAGTACCATGGGCCCGCAGGGGGCTGTAAACTATGGCTACACCTTC. Its translation is CASTMGPQGAVNYGYTF. The J gene is TRBJ1-2, the V gene TRBV19; the match to TRBD1 covers 8 bases. Germline CDR1 and CDR2: LNHDA and SQIVND (reference sequence). The J segment lost 2 bases and the V segment lost 7 bases, leaving 15 bases of the junction unmatched. The CDR3 totals 17 residues.

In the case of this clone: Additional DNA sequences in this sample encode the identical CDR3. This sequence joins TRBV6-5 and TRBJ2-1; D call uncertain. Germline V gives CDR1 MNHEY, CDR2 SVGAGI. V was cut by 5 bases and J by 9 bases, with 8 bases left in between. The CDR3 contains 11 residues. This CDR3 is CASSSYTEQFF. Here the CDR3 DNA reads TGTGCCAGCAGTAGTTATACTGAGCAGTTCTTC.

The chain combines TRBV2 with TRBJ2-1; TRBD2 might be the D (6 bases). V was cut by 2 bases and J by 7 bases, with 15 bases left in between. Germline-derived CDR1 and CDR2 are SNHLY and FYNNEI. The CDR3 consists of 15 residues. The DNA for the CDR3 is TGTGCCAGCAGTGAAAACGGACGGGGGAGGAATGAGCAGTTCTTC. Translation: CASSENGRGRNEQFF.

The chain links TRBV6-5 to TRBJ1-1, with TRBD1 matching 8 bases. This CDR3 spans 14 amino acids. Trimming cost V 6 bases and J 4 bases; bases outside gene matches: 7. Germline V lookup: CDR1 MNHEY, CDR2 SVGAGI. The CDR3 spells CASRPGQDFTEAFF. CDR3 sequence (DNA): TGTGCCAGCAGACCGGGACAGGATTTCACTGAAGCTTTCTTT.

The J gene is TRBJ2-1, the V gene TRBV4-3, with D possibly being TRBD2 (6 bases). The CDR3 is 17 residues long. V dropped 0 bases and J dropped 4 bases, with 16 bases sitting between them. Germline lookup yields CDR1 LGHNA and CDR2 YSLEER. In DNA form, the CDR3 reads TGCGCCAGCAGCCAAGATTGGGCTAGCGACACATACAATGAGCAGTTCTTC. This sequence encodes CASSQDWASDTYNEQFF.